The present T cell receptor (beta chain) was sequenced within a study of blood T cell repertoires in COVID-19. On the study more broadly: COVID-19 samples from acute and convalescent phases originated in the United States, Italy and Spain. T cells, B-cell-depleted T cells, or PBMCs supplied cDNA or gDNA.

Original methodology: Reference gene primer amplification in the assay estimated nucleated cell counts. The repertoire was sequenced with immunoSEQ multiplex PCR; TCRdb's copy has only in-frame clones and lacks some. V and J calls and clone size are copied from that table; D and trimming were computed from the DNA. Of roughly 50,000 clones listed, 70% to 90% are singletons. Germline V gives CDR1 LNHDA, CDR2 SQIVND (reference sequence). The CDR3 totals 16 residues. Trimming stripped 3 bases from V and 5 bases from J, with 17 bases between. This clonotype originated in a man of 80 years or more with acute or convalescent COVID-19. The rearrangement uses TRBV19 and TRBJ1-5; TRBD1 might be the D (5 bases). Sequencing used peripheral blood. The CDR3 bases are TGTGCCAGTAGTATCTACAGGTTGTCTACTTATCAGCCCCAGCATTTT. Translating it yields CASSIYRLSTYQPQHF.